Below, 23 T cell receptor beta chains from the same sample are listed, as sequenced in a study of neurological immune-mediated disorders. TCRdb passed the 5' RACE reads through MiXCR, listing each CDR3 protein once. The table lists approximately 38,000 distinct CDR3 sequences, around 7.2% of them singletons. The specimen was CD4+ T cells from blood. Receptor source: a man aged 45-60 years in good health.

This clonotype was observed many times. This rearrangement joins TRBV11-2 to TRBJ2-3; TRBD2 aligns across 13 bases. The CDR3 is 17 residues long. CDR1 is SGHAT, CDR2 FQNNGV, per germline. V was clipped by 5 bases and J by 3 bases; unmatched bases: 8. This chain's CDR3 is CASSLRTSGSLTDTQYF. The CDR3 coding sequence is TGTGCCAGCAGCCTCAGGACTAGCGGGAGTTTAACAGATACGCAGTATTTT.

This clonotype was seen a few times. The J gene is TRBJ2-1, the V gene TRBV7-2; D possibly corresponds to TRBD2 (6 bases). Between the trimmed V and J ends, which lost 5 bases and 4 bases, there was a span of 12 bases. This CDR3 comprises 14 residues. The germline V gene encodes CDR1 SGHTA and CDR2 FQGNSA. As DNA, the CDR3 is TGTGCCAGCAGCCCAGAGGCGGGGTACAATGAGCAGTTCTTC. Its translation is CASSPEAGYNEQFF.

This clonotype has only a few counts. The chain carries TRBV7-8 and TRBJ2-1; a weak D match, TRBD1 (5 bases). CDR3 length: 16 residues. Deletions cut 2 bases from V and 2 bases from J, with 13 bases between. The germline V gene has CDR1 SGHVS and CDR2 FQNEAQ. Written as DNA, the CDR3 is TGTGCCAGCAGCTTATTGGCGTCGACAGCCTACAATGAGCAGTTCTTC. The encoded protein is CASSLLASTAYNEQFF.

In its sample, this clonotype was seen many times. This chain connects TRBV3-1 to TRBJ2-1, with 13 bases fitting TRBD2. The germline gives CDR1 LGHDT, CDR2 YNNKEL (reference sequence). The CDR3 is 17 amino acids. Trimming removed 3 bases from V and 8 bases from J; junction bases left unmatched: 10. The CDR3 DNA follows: TGTGCCAGCAGCCATCGGACTAGCGGGGGTATTATCCATGAGCAGTTCTTC. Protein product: CASSHRTSGGIIHEQFF.

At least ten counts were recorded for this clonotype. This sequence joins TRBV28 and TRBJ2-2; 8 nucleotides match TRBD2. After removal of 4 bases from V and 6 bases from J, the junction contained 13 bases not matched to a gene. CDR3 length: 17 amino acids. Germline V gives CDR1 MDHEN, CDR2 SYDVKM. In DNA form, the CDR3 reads TGTGCCAGCAGTTCAACCAGGGGACTAGTAGTTGCCGGGGAGCTGTTTTTT. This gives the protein CASSSTRGLVVAGELFF.

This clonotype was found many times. DNA of the CDR3: TGTGCCAGCACCCCAAGGGGGCTAGGAGACTACGAGCAGTACTTC. Protein: CASTPRGLGDYEQYF. This chain connects TRBV6-2 or TRBV6-3 to TRBJ2-7; 7 bases are shared with TRBD1. Germline CDR1 and CDR2: MNHEY and SVGEGT. The CDR3 sequence is 15 residues long. V was clipped by 7 bases and J by 3 bases; unmatched bases: 12.

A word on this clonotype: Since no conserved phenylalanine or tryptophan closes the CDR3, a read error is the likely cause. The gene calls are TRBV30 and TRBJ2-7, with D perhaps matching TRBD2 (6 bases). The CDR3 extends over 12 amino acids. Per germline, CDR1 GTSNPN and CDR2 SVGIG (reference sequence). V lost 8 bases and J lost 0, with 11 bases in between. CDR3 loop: CAVGRDSYEQYL. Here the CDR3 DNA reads TGTGCCGTAGGGCGGGACTCCTACGAGCAGTACTTA.

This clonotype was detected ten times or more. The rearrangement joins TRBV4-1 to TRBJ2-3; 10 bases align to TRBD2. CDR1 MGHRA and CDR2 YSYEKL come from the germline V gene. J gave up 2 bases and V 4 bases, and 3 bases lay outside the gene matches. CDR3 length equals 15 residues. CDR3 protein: CASSPSGRNTDTQYF. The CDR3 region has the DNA TGCGCCAGCAGCCCTAGCGGGAGAAACACAGATACGCAGTATTTT.

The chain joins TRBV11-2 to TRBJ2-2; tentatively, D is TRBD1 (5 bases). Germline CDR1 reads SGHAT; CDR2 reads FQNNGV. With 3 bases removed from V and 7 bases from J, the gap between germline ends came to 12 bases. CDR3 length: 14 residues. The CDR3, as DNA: TGTGCCAGCAGCTTTTTTGGGGCACGCGGGGAGCTGTTTTTT. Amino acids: CASSFFGARGELFF.

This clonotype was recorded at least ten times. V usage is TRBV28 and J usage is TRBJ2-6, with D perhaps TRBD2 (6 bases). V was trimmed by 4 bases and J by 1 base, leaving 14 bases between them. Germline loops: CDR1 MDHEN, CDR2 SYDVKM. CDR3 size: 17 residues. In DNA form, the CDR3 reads TGTGCCAGCAGTTCCGCCATGGGGGGATCTGGGGCCAACGTCCTGACTTTC. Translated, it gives CASSSAMGGSGANVLTF.

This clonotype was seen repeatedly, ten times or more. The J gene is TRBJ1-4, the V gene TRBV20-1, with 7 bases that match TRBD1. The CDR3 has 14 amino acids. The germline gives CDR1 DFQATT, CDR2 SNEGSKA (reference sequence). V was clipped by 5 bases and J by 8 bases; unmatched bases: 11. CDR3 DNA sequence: TGCAGTGCTTCGGACAGGCAGGGGACGGAAAAACTGTTTTTT. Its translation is CSASDRQGTEKLFF.

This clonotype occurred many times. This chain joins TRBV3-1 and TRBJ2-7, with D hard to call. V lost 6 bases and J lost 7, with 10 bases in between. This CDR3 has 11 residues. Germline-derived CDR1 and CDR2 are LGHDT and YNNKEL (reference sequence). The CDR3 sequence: CASRSSGEQYF. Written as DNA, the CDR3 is TGTGCCAGCAGAAGTTCCGGGGAGCAGTACTTC.

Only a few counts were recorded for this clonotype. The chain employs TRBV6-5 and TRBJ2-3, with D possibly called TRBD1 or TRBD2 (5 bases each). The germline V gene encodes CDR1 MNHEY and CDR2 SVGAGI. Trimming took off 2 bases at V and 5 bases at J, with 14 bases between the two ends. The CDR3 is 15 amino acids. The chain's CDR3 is CASSYGEGLRDTQYF. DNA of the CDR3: TGTGCCAGCAGTTACGGCGAGGGGCTTAGAGATACGCAGTATTTT.

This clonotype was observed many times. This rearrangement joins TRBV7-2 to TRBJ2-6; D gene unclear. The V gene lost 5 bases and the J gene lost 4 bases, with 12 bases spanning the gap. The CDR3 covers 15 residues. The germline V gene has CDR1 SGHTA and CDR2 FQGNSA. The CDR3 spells CASSLQVTGANVLTF. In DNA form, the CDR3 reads TGTGCCAGCAGCCTCCAGGTGACCGGGGCCAACGTCCTGACTTTC.

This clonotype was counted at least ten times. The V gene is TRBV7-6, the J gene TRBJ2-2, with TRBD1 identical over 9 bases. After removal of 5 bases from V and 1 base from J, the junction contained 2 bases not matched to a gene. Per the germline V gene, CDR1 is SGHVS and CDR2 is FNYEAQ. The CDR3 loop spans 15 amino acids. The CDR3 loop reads CASSLTGGNTGELFF. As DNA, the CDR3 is TGTGCCAGCAGCCTGACAGGGGGGAACACCGGGGAGCTGTTTTTT.

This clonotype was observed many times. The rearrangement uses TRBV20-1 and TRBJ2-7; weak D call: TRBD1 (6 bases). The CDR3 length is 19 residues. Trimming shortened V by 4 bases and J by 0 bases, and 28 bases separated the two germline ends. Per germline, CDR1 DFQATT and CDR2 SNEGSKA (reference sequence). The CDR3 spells CSATDSRTVYWTSSYEQYF. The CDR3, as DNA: TGCAGTGCTACGGACAGCCGGACCGTTTACTGGACGAGCTCCTACGAGCAGTACTTC.

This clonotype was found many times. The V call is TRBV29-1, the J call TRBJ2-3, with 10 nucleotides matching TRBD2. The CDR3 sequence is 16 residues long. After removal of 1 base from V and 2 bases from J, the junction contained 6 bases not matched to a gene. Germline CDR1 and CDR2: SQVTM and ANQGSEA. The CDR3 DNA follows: TGCAGCGTTGAAGTTGCCCTAGCGGGAGTCACAGATACGCAGTATTTT. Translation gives CSVEVALAGVTDTQYF.

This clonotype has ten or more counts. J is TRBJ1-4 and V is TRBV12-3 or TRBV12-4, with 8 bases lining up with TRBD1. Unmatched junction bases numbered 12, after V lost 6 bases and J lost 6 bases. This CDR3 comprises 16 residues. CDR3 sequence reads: CASSLGYTGGDEKLFF. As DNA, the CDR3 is TGTGCCAGCAGCCTGGGGTACACAGGGGGGGATGAAAAACTGTTTTTT.

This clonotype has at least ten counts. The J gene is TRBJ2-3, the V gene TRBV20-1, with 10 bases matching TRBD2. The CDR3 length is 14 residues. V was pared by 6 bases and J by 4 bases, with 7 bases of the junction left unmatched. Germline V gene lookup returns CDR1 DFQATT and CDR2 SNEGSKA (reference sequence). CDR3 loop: CSATLAGVPDTQYF. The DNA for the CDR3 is TGCAGTGCCACCCTAGCGGGAGTACCAGATACGCAGTATTTT.

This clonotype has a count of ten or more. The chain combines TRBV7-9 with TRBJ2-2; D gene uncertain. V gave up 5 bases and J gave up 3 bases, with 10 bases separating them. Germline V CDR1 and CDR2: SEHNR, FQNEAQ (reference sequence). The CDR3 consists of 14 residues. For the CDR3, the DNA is TGTGCCAGCAGCGCAGGTCGAGACACCGGGGAGCTGTTTTTT. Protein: CASSAGRDTGELFF.

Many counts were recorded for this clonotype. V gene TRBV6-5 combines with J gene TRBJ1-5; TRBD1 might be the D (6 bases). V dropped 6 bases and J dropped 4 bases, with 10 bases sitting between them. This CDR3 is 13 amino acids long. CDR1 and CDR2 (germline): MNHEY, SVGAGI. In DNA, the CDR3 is TGTGCCAGCAGCGGGACATTAAATCAGCCCCAGCATTTT. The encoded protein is CASSGTLNQPQHF.

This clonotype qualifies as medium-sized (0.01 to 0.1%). The CDR3 region is CASSLRLSYEQYF. The CDR3, as DNA: TGTGCCAGCAGTTTACGACTATCCTACGAGCAGTACTTC. The chain couples TRBV12-3 or TRBV12-4 to TRBJ2-7, with D tentatively TRBD2 (5 bases). The CDR3 extends over 13 amino acids. V was cut by 2 bases and J by 1 base, with 6 bases left in between.

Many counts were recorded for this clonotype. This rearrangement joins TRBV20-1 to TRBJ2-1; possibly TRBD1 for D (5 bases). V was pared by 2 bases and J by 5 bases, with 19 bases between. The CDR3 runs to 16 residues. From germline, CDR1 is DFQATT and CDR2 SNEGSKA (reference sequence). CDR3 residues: CSARKTFEKGNNEQFF. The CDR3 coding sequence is TGCAGTGCTAGAAAGACATTCGAGAAGGGGAACAATGAGCAGTTCTTC.